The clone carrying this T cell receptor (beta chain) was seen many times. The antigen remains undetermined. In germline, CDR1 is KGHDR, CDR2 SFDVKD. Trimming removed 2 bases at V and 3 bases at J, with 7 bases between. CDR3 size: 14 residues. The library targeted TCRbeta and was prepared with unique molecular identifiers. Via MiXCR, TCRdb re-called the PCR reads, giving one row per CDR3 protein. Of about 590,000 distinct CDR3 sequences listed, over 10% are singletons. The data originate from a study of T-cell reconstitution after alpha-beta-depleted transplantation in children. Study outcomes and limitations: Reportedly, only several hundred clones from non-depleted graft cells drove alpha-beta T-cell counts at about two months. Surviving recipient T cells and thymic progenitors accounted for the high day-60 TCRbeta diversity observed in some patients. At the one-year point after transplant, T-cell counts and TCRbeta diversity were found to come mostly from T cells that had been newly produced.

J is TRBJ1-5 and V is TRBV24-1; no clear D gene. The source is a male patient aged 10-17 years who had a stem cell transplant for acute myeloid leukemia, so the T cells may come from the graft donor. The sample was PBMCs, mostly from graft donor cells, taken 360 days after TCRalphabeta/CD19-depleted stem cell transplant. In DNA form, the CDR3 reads TGTGCCACCAGTGATTCGGATTTCAATCAGCCCCAGCATTTT. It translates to CATSDSDFNQPQHF.